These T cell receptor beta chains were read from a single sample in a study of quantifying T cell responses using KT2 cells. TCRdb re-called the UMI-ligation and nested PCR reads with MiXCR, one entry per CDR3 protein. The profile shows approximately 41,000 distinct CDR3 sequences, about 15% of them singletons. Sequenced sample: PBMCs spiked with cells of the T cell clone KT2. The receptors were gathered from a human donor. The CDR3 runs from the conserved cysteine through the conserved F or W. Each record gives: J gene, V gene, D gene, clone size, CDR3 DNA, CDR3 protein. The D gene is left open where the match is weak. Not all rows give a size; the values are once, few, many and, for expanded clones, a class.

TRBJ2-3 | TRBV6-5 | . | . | TGTGCCAGCAGTTTGGACTGGGCCGGCACAGATACGCAGTATTTT | CASSLDWAGTDTQYF
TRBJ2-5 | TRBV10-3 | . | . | TGTGCCATCAGTGGTGGGCAGGAACCAGAGACCCAGTACTTC | CAISGGQEPETQYF
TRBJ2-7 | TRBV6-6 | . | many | TGTGCCAGCAGTTCCAACCAGGGCGCCTACGAGCAGTACTTC | CASSSNQGAYEQYF
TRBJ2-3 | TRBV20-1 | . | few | TGCAGTGCTAGGGGCCTGAGAGCGAGATACACAGATACGCAGTATTTT | CSARGLRARYTDTQYF
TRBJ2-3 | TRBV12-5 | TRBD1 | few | TGTGCTAGTGGTTTGCAACTCCCGGGACAGGGGTTCACTAGCACAGATACGCAGTATTTT | CASGLQLPGQGFTSTDTQYF
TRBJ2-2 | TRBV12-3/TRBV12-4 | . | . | TGTGCCAGCAACCCTAACACCGGGGAGCTGTTTTTT | CASNPNTGELFF
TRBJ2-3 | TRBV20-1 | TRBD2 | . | TGCAGTGTTCTAGCGGGGGGCACAGATACGCAGTATTTT | CSVLAGGTDTQYF
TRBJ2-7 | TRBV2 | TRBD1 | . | TGTGCCAGCCAAACCGGGACAGGTAGTTACGAGCAGTACTTC | CASQTGTGSYEQYF
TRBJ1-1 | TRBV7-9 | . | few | TGTGCCAGCAGCTCTCCCCTGGGGTTGAACACTGAAGCTTTCTTT | CASSSPLGLNTEAFF
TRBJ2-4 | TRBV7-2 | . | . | TGTGCCAGCAGCTTCCGCGCGGCCAAAAACATTCAGTACTTC | CASSFRAAKNIQYF
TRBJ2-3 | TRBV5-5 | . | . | TGTGCCAGCAGCTTCGAAAACCTCTCAGATACGCAGTATTTT | CASSFENLSDTQYF
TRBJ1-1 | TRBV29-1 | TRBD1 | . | TGCAGCGTCCCGACAGGGGGGGGAGCTTTCTTT | CSVPTGGGAFF
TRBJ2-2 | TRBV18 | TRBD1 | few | TGTGCCAGCTCATCGGGACAGGCGTCCGGGGAGCTGTTTTTT | CASSSGQASGELFF
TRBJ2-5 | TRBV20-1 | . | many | TGCAGTGCTAGAGTTGGGGAGACCCAGTACTTC | CSARVGETQYF
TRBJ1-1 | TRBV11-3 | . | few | TGTGCCAGCAGCCATCGGACAGAGAACACTGAAGCTTTCTTT | CASSHRTENTEAFF
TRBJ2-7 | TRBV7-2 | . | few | TGTGCCAGCAGCTTAGGGGGACCCTACGAGCAGTACTTC | CASSLGGPYEQYF
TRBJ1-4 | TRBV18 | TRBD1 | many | TGTGCCAGCTCACCGCTTGGGACAGCAACTAATGAAAAACTGTTTTTT | CASSPLGTATNEKLFF
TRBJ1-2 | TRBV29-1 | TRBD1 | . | TGCAGCGTTCTCTCGCCCAGACAGGGGTACTATGGCTACACCTTC | CSVLSPRQGYYGYTF
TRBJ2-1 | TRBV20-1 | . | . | TGCAGTGCTAGAGAAGGGGGAACTAGCGTGTACAATGAGCAGTTCTTC | CSAREGGTSVYNEQFF
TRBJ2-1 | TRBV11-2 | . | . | TGTGCCAGCAGCGGTTGGGACACCTACTACAATGAGCAGTTCTTC | CASSGWDTYYNEQFF
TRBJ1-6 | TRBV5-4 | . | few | TGTGCCAGCAGCTTATTCTCGGCCCGCTATAATTCACCCCTCCACTTT | CASSLFSARYNSPLHF
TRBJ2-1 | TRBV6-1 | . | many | TGTGCCAGCAGGGATTATGTGGGCAACAATGAGCAGTTCTTC | CASRDYVGNNEQFF
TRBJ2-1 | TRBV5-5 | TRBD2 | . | TGTGCCAGCAGCTTTTGGGGGGGGATCAATGAGCAGTTCTTC | CASSFWGGINEQFF
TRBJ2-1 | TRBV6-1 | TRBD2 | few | TGTGCCAGCAGTCCCCTTGGGACTAGCGGAACTTACAATGAGCAGTTCTTC | CASSPLGTSGTYNEQFF
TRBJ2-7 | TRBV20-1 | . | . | TGCAGTGCTAGGAGAGTCAGCTCCTACGAGCAGTACTTC | CSARRVSSYEQYF
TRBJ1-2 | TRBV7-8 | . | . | TGTGCCAGCAGCTTAGCGGTAACGGCCTATGGCTACACCTTC | CASSLAVTAYGYTF
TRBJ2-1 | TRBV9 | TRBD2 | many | TGTGCCAGCAGCGCCGATACTAGCGGGGCCCCCTTCGAGCAGTTCTTC | CASSADTSGAPFEQFF
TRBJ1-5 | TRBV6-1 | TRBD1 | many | TGTGCCAGCAGTGAAACCTCCGGACAGGGGAATCAGCCCCAGCATTTT | CASSETSGQGNQPQHF
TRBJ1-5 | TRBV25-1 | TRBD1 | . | TGTGCCAGCAGACAATCCGGGACAGGGGGCAATCAGCCCCAGCATTTT | CASRQSGTGGNQPQHF
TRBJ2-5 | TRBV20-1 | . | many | TGCAGTGCTAGGATCCCAGGGCAAGAGACCCAGTACTTC | CSARIPGQETQYF
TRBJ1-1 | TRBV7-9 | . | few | TGTGCCAGCAGTCCAGCCCCCCGGGGTAACACTGAAGCTTTCTTT | CASSPAPRGNTEAFF
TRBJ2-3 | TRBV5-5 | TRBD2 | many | TGTGCCACCCGGGGAGGGAGAAGCACAGATACGCAGTATTTT | CATRGGRSTDTQYF
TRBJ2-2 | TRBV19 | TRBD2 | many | TGTGCCAGTACCCTCCTGGGGGGGACCGGGGAGCTGTTTTTT | CASTLLGGTGELFF
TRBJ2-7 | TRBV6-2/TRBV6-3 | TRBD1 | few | TGTGCCAGCAGGGACAGGTTCGTCTCCTACGAGCAGTACTTC | CASRDRFVSYEQYF
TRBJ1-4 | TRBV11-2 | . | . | TGTGCCAGCAGCTCCCCCACAGTTGCAACTAATGAAAAACTGTTTTTT | CASSSPTVATNEKLFF
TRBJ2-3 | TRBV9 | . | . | TGTGCCAGCAGCGTATCAACGGGCACAGATACGCAGTATTTT | CASSVSTGTDTQYF
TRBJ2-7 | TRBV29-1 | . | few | TGCAGCGTTGAAACAGGGAGCCCATACGAGCAGTACTTC | CSVETGSPYEQYF
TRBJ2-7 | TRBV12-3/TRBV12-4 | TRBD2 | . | TGTGCCAGCACCTTAGCGGGAGTTGGCCACGAGCAGTACTTC | CASTLAGVGHEQYF
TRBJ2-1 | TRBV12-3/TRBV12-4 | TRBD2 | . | TGTGCCAGCAGTCCCCGACGGACTAGCGGGAGTCGTACGTTCTTC | CASSPRRTSGSRTFF
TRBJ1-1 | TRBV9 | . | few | TGTGCCAGCAGCGTAGTGGCAGGGCAGAACACTGAAGCTTTCTTT | CASSVVAGQNTEAFF
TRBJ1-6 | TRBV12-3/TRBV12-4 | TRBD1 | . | TGTGCCAGCAGTACGGGACAGGTTAATTCACCCCTCCACTTT | CASSTGQVNSPLHF
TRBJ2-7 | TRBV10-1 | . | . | TGCGCCAGCTCCGGGTCTGGACAGTCGGACGAGCAGTACTTC | CASSGSGQSDEQYF
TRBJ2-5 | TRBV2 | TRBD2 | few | TGTGCCAGCAGCGAAGGACTAGCGGGGGCCCAAGAGACCCAGTACTTC | CASSEGLAGAQETQYF
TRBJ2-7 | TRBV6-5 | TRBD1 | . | TGTGCCAGCAGTCCTCCCGGCAGGGGGCACGAGCAGTACTTC | CASSPPGRGHEQYF
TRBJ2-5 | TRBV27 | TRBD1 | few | TGTGCCAGCGCCCCCGGGACAGGGGGGAAGACCCAGTACTTC | CASAPGTGGKTQYF
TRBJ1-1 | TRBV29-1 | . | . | TGCAGCGTAAAGGAACCTGAGGCTGCTGAAGCTTTCTTT | CSVKEPEAAEAFF
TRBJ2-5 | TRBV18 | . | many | TGTGCCAGCTCACCCGGGACGACCCAGTACTTC | CASSPGTTQYF
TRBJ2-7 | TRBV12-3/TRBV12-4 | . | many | TGTGCCAGCAGTTTGTTCTGGGGGGCTGGCTACGAGCAGTACTTC | CASSLFWGAGYEQYF
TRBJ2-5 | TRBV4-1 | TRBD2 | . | TGCGCCAGCAGCCCCCGCGGGGGGGCCGTAGAGACCCAGTACTTC | CASSPRGGAVETQYF